Each of the 28 T cell receptor beta chains below was sequenced from the same sample in a study of tumor and adjacent non-tumor tissue in lung cancer. A modified ARM-PCR protocol with three rounds of nested PCR amplified TCRbeta. TCRdb redid the calling of the multiplex PCR reads with MiXCR, one entry per CDR3 protein. The table lists fewer than 100,000 distinct CDR3 sequences, roughly 80% of them singletons. The template was RNA from unsorted bulk tissue. More than 3 cm separated this lung sample from the edge of the tumor. What was sequenced was distant non-tumor lung tissue. The receptors were gathered from a man in his sixties with non-small cell lung cancer.

A note on this clonotype: The junction departs from germline at one end; a sequencing error may be responsible. The chain links TRBV5-6 to TRBJ2-1, with D perhaps TRBD2 (5 bases). CDR3 length: 13 amino acids. The germline CDR1 and CDR2 sequences are SGHDT and YYEEEE. The CDR3 here is CASNRGTDHEQLF. The CDR3 DNA reads TGTGCCAGCAACCGGGGAACAGATCATGAGCAGTTATTC.

Turning to this clonotype: This may come from a read error, since a much larger clone is one base off. The chain uses TRBV11-2 and TRBJ2-2; TRBD1 agrees at 9 bases. CDR3 length: 14 residues. CDR1 and CDR2 (germline): SGHAT, FQNNGV. The CDR3 sequence: CASSLQGAGGEPFF. The CDR3 bases are TGTGCCAGCAGTTTACAGGGGGCGGGCGGGGAGCCGTTTTTT.

The chain uses TRBV6-2 or TRBV6-3 and TRBJ2-7, with 9 bases that match TRBD2. Losses at the gene ends were 2 bases for V and 12 bases for J; bases not matched to a gene: 11. This CDR3 contains 14 residues. Germline CDR1 is MNHEY and CDR2 is SVGEGT. CDR3 in DNA: TGTGCCAGCAGTTACGGGCCAGCGGGAGGCCCCGGGTACTTC. Protein sequence: CASSYGPAGGPGYF.

On this clonotype: A read error may account for a junction end that differs from germline. The chain recombines TRBV6-2 or TRBV6-3 with TRBJ2-1; a possible D gene is TRBD2 (6 bases). The CDR3 covers 17 residues. Germline V lookup: CDR1 MNHEY, CDR2 SVGEGT. The CDR3 here is CASSYSLGEGGMNEQFF. The CDR3 DNA follows: TGTGCCAGTAGTTACTCCCTGGGAGAGGGAGGCATGAATGAGCAGTTCTTC.

The chain joins TRBV10-2 to TRBJ2-3; 7 nucleotides line up with TRBD2. V was pared by 0 bases and J by 2 bases, with 2 bases of the junction left unmatched. Per germline, CDR1 WSHSY and CDR2 SAAADI. The CDR3 covers 15 residues. The CDR3 nucleotides are TGCGCCAGCAGTGAGTCAGGGACTAACACAGATACGCAGTATTTT. Its translation: CASSESGTNTDTQYF.

A note on this clonotype: The junction departs from germline at one end; a sequencing error may be responsible. The CDR3 DNA is TGTGCTACCAGTGTACCGGGTCAGCCCCAGCATTTT. This codes for CATSVPGQPQHF. The chain carries TRBV24-1 and TRBJ1-5; no firm D call. Germline V gene lookup returns CDR1 KGHDR and CDR2 SFDVKD. CDR3 length: 12 residues.

As to this clonotype: Its ends do not fully match the called genes, so a read error is possible. The chain recombines TRBV11-2 with TRBJ2-7; D is possibly TRBD2 (5 bases). The CDR3 is 17 residues long. Germline V lookup: CDR1 SGHAT, CDR2 FQNNGV. The CDR3 region is CASSLANSASGIYEQYF. The CDR3 DNA reads as TGTGCCAGCAGCCTAGCAAACAGCGCGAGCGGCATTTACGAACAGTACTTC.

CDR3 nucleotides: TGTGCCAGCAGGTCGGGGGGCCAGGATACCCAGTACTTC. Translation: CASRSGGQDTQYF. The chain has TRBV6-5 and TRBJ2-5; perhaps TRBD2 as D (7 bases). The V end lost 6 bases, the J end lost 8 bases, and 16 bases lay between the germline ends. The CDR3 sequence is 13 residues long. Germline assignment: CDR1 MNHEY and CDR2 SVGAGI.

About this clonotype: One end of the junction is discordant with germline, which a read error may explain. The rearrangement uses TRBV10-2 and TRBJ2-7, with 13 positions matching TRBD2. Per the germline V gene, CDR1 is WSHSY and CDR2 is SAAADI. The CDR3 consists of 16 residues. The CDR3 protein is CVSSATGLAGVYEQYF. Here the CDR3 DNA reads TGCGTCAGCAGTGCAACCGGACTAGCGGGAGTCTACGAGCAGTACTTC.

The chain couples TRBV4-1 to TRBJ2-1, with D perhaps matching TRBD2 (5 bases). The CDR3 loop spans 17 amino acids. Germline V gene sequence: CDR1 MGHRA, CDR2 YSYEKL. The V gene lost 10 bases and the J gene lost 6 bases, with 28 bases spanning the gap. The chain's CDR3 is CATSQVRGSANINEQFF. CDR3 nucleotide sequence: TGCGCCACTAGCCAAGTAAGAGGCTCGGCCAATATCAATGAGCAGTTCTTC.

Details on this clonotype: Sequence at one end of the junction differs from germline and may be a read error. This chain connects TRBV12-3 or TRBV12-4 to TRBJ2-3; 16 positions agree with TRBD2. The CDR3 has 17 residues. In DNA form, the CDR3 reads TGTGTCAGCAGTGCGGGACTAGCGGGGGGGTCTGGAGATACGCAGTATTTT. Protein product: CVSSAGLAGGSGDTQYF.

As concerns this clonotype: The junction departs from germline at one end; a sequencing error may be responsible. The rearrangement links TRBV10-2 to TRBJ2-1; D possibly corresponds to TRBD1 (6 bases). CDR3 length: 14 amino acids. Germline values: CDR1 WSHSY, CDR2 SAAADI. CDR3 DNA sequence: TGCGCCACCTATGGGGGCAGTCCCTACAATGAGCTGTCCTTC. It yields the protein CATYGGSPYNELSF.

In the case of this clonotype: The conserved final phenylalanine or tryptophan is absent from the CDR3, which likely points to a read error. The gene calls are TRBV11-2 and TRBJ2-5; D might be TRBD2 (6 bases). Germline V gene lookup returns CDR1 SGHAT and CDR2 FQNNGV. The CDR3 has 16 residues. The V and J ends lost 4 bases and 5 bases respectively, with 20 bases between them. The CDR3 loop reads CASSSTMGRPQETQYL. CDR3 nucleotides: TGTGCCAGCAGCTCCACAATGGGGAGGCCACAGGAGACCCAGTACTTA.

This clonotype appeared once. This CDR3 is missing its conserved last phenylalanine or tryptophan, likely due to a read error. This rearrangement joins TRBV20-1 to TRBJ2-7; D not certain. This CDR3 is 16 amino acids long. Germline CDR1 DFQATT, CDR2 SNEGSKA (reference sequence). The V end lost 0 bases, the J end lost 4 bases, and 19 bases lay between the germline ends. CDR3 coding DNA: TGCAGTGCTAGAGACCTCACGGCTAACGATGCGTACGAGCAGTACTTA. It translates to CSARDLTANDAYEQYL.

Of note for this clonotype: At one end the junction does not follow the germline gene, possibly because of a read error. The chain uses TRBV4-1 and TRBJ2-1; the D gene is possibly TRBD2 (6 bases). CDR3 length: 13 residues. CDR1 is MGHRA, CDR2 YSYEKL, per germline. Written as DNA, the CDR3 is TGCTCCAGCAGAAAGGAGGGGAACAATGATCAGTTCTTC. Translating gives CSSRKEGNNDQFF.

In the case of this clonotype: The junction differs from germline at one of its ends, possibly a read error. This chain connects TRBV11-2 to TRBJ1-2; possible D gene TRBD1, 6 bases. Germline assignment: CDR1 SGHAT and CDR2 FQNNGV. This CDR3 has 13 residues. The CDR3 protein is CVSRGSLDYGYTF. The DNA of the CDR3 is TGTGTCAGCAGGGGATCGTTGGACTATGGCTACACCTTC.

The DNA for the CDR3 is TGCAGTGCTAGAGATGGGCGGGAGAACACAGATACGCAGTATTTT. Residues: CSARDGRENTDTQYF. The J gene is TRBJ2-3, the V gene TRBV20-1, with TRBD2 matching 7 bases. Looked up from germline, CDR1 is DFQATT and CDR2 is SNEGSKA (reference sequence). The CDR3 has 15 residues. Trimming removed 0 bases from V and 2 bases from J; junction bases left unmatched: 5.

Worth noting for this clonotype: A much more abundant neighbour one base away suggests this may be a read error. The CDR3 ends on some other residue instead of the conserved phenylalanine or tryptophan, so this is likely a read error. This rearrangement joins TRBV6-2 or TRBV6-3 to TRBJ2-1; tentatively, D is TRBD2 (5 bases). The CDR3 is 15 residues long. The germline V and J ends were trimmed by 6 bases and 0 bases, with 12 bases remaining between them. The germline CDR1 and CDR2 sequences are MNHEY and SVGEGT. The CDR3 sequence: CASSQDSGSYNEQFL. The CDR3 DNA reads as TGTGCCAGCAGCCAGGACTCGGGCTCCTACAATGAGCAGTTCTTA.

Concerning this clonotype itself: One end of the junction is discordant with germline, which a read error may explain. The chain links TRBV12-3 or TRBV12-4 to TRBJ1-1; D gene unclear. The CDR3 is made up of 14 amino acids. CDR3: CANSPTPRSTEAFF. In DNA, the CDR3 is TGTGCCAACAGTCCCACACCCCGGAGCACTGAAGCTTTCTTT.

This clonotype was seen a single time. One end of the junction is discordant with germline, which a read error may explain. The rearrangement joins TRBV6-1 to TRBJ1-2; weak D call: TRBD1 (6 bases). The germline V gene encodes CDR1 MNHNS and CDR2 SASEGT. This CDR3 is 15 amino acids long. As DNA, the CDR3 is TGTGCCAGCATTCCACTGACAGGTCATAACTATGACTACACCTTC. The encoded protein is CASIPLTGHNYDYTF.

Many counts were recorded for this clonotype. The chain joins TRBV20-1 to TRBJ1-5; TRBD1 is a possible D gene (5 bases). Germline CDR1 and CDR2: DFQATT and SNEGSKA (reference sequence). V gave up 8 bases and J gave up 2 bases, with 10 bases separating them. CDR3 length: 12 residues. CDR3 sequence reads: CSRETGNQPQHF. The CDR3 DNA is TGCAGTCGGGAGACAGGCAATCAGCCCCAGCATTTT.

In regard to this clonotype: The conserved phenylalanine or tryptophan normally closing the CDR3 is absent here, so this likely arose from a read error. The chain employs TRBV6-5 and TRBJ2-5; the match to TRBD2 covers 8 bases. There are 14 residues in the CDR3. Germline lookup yields CDR1 MNHEY and CDR2 SVGAGI. J was trimmed by 9 bases and V by 9 bases; bases with no gene match: 15. Here the CDR3 DNA reads TGTGCCAGGAGTGATAGCGGGACCGCGGGGGCCCAGTACCTC. Translated: CARSDSGTAGAQYL.

With respect to this clonotype: The junction departs from germline at one end; a sequencing error may be responsible. The chain uses TRBV12-3 or TRBV12-4 and TRBJ1-5; D ambiguous. This CDR3 contains 13 residues. As DNA, the CDR3 is TGTGCGAGCAGTGATACTAGTCGGCATCCCCAGCATTTT. Translation: CASSDTSRHPQHF.

In regard to this clonotype: A much bigger clone sits one base away, suggesting this may be a read error. V usage is TRBV28 and J usage is TRBJ1-4; the D gene is possibly TRBD1 (5 bases). V was trimmed by 0 bases and J by 3 bases, leaving 11 bases between them. The germline CDR1 and CDR2 sequences are MDHEN and SYDVKM. CDR3 length: 16 amino acids. The CDR3 loop is CASSLWLRGPNEKLFF. For the CDR3, the DNA is TGTGCCAGCAGTTTATGGTTAAGGGGACCTAATGAAAAACTGTTTTTT.

The genes are TRBV6-2 or TRBV6-3 and TRBJ1-1; no clear D. From germline, CDR1 is MNHEY and CDR2 SVGEGT. V gave up 2 bases and J gave up 3 bases, with 10 bases separating them. CDR3 length: 14 residues. CDR3 sequence (DNA): TGTGCCAGCAGTTACCCATACCGGGACACTGAAGCTTTCTTT. Translation: CASSYPYRDTEAFF.

Turning to this clonotype: The junction does not match germline at one end; this may be a read error. The V gene is TRBV6-5, the J gene TRBJ2-7; TRBD2 might be the D (6 bases). Germline V CDR1 and CDR2: MNHEY, SVGAGI. The CDR3 loop spans 15 amino acids. The CDR3 is CASSNGGLTRYDQYF. The DNA for the CDR3 is TGTGCCAGCAGCAATGGGGGACTCACTCGCTACGACCAGTACTTC.

To note about this clonotype: A much bigger clone sits one base away, suggesting this may be a read error. The CDR3 does not end in the conserved phenylalanine or tryptophan, so this is likely a read error. The rearrangement uses TRBV30 and TRBJ1-2; D might be TRBD1 (5 bases). The CDR3 totals 12 residues. V was pared by 2 bases and J by 2 bases, with 6 bases between. Germline-derived CDR1 and CDR2 are GTSNPN and SVGIG (reference sequence). This chain's CDR3 is CAWSTGNYGYTI. The CDR3 DNA sequence: TGTGCCTGGAGTACAGGCAACTATGGCTACACCATC.

The chain links TRBV6-2 or TRBV6-3 to TRBJ2-1; unclear D gene. Germline V gives CDR1 MNHEY, CDR2 SVGEGT. This CDR3 has 14 amino acids. Trimming pared 9 bases from V and 6 bases from J, leaving 18 bases between. The CDR3 protein is CARTDRTARNEQFF. CDR3 DNA: TGTGCCAGGACTGACCGGACGGCCCGCAATGAGCAGTTCTTC.